The 16 T cell receptor beta chains in this list originate from one sample, sequenced in a study of blood T cell repertoires in COVID-19. Assay used: immunoSEQ multiplex PCR; TCRdb lists only in-frame clones, some missing. This table holds approximately 250,000 clones, approximately 90% found once. Sequencing input: PBMCs or T cells enriched from blood (not recorded which). Receptors originate from a woman younger than 45 who had recovered from COVID-19.

This clone was observed a handful of times. This chain connects TRBV7-2 to TRBJ1-4; tentative D call: TRBD1 (5 bases). Trimming pared 5 bases from V and 9 bases from J, leaving 22 bases between. CDR1 is SGHTA, CDR2 FQGNSA, per germline. There are 16 residues in the CDR3. CDR3 sequence: CASSASAAGGRQKLFF. For the CDR3, the DNA is TGTGCCAGCAGCGCTTCTGCGGCGGGGGGTAGGCAAAAACTGTTTTTT.

The J gene is TRBJ1-2, the V gene TRBV28, with D hard to call. The V end lost 8 bases, the J end lost 4 bases, and 23 bases lay between the germline ends. Germline-derived CDR1 and CDR2 are MDHEN and SYDVKM. The CDR3 is 16 residues long. In DNA form, the CDR3 reads TGTGCCAGCCACAGTTTATACGCCATGCATCTCTATGGCTACACCTTC. As protein: CASHSLYAMHLYGYTF.

This chain uses TRBV28 with TRBJ2-5; weak D call: TRBD1 (6 bases). Germline CDR1 reads MDHEN; CDR2 reads SYDVKM. Trimming stripped 1 base from V and 3 bases from J, with 6 bases between. This CDR3 has 13 residues. The CDR3 reads CASSLYREETQYF. DNA of the CDR3: TGTGCCAGCAGTTTATACAGGGAAGAGACCCAGTACTTC.

The V call is TRBV18, the J call TRBJ1-1, with TRBD1 matching over 10 bases. This CDR3 comprises 16 residues. Germline CDR1 reads KGHSH; CDR2 reads LQKENI. J gave up 1 base and V 6 bases, and 8 bases lay outside the gene matches. The DNA for the CDR3 is TGTGCCAGCTCTCCAGGGACAGGGGACCAGAACACTGAAGCTTTCTTT. The encoded protein is CASSPGTGDQNTEAFF.

This clone occurred once. The chain employs TRBV30 and TRBJ1-5, with D possibly being TRBD1 (5 bases). This CDR3 spans 14 amino acids. Germline CDR1 reads GTSNPN; CDR2 reads SVGIG (reference sequence). Trimming took off 2 bases at V and 9 bases at J, with 17 bases between the two ends. The DNA for the CDR3 is TGTGCCTGGAGTCAGAGGGCGGGGGACCGGCCCCAGCATTTT. Residues: CAWSQRAGDRPQHF.

The genes are TRBV30 and TRBJ1-4; no definite D call. The CDR3 is 12 amino acids. CDR1 is GTSNPN and CDR2 is SVGIG in the germline V gene (reference sequence). The V and J ends lost 0 bases and 4 bases respectively, with 3 bases between them. The CDR3 coding sequence is TGTGCCTGGAGTGTTCTTAATGAAAAACTGTTTTTT. It codes for CAWSVLNEKLFF.

The chain has TRBV6-5 and TRBJ2-7, with D possibly being TRBD2 (6 bases). Germline V lookup: CDR1 MNHEY, CDR2 SVGAGI. V gave up 2 bases and J gave up 6 bases, with 14 bases separating them. The length of the CDR3 is 14 residues. The chain's CDR3 is CASSYGPGEVEQYF. DNA for the CDR3: TGTGCCAGCAGTTACGGACCGGGAGAGGTCGAGCAGTACTTC.

J is TRBJ2-7 and V is TRBV5-1; 10 bases line up with TRBD2. CDR1 and CDR2 from the germline V gene are SGHRS and YFSETQ. The V and J ends lost 4 bases and 7 bases, in that order; junction bases with no gene match: 8. The CDR3 contains 14 residues. Here the CDR3 DNA reads TGCGCCAGCAGCCCGCTAGCGGGAGTTGGTGAGCAGTACTTC. Residues: CASSPLAGVGEQYF.

This clone was counted a few times. The V gene is TRBV6-6, the J gene TRBJ1-1, with unresolved D. Germline-derived CDR1 and CDR2 are MNHNY and SVGAGI (reference sequence). V was shortened by 7 bases and J by 4 bases, with 7 bases between the two germline ends. This CDR3 is built from 11 residues. Here the CDR3 DNA reads TGTGCCAGCATCGCAGTCACTGAAGCTTTCTTT. Amino acid sequence: CASIAVTEAFF.

The chain joins TRBV27 to TRBJ1-5; the D gene is possibly TRBD1 (5 bases). Germline values: CDR1 MNHEY, CDR2 SMNVEV (reference sequence). V was trimmed by 0 bases and J by 2 bases, leaving 11 bases between them. This CDR3 spans 16 amino acids. The CDR3 coding sequence is TGTGCCAGCAGTTTATCGCGGGGGGTAGGCAATCAGCCCCAGCATTTT. It yields the protein CASSLSRGVGNQPQHF.

The genes are TRBV28 and TRBJ1-1; TRBD1 aligns across 7 bases. The CDR3 covers 12 residues. After removal of 6 bases from V and 11 bases from J, the junction contained 9 bases not matched to a gene. The V gene's germline CDR1 is MDHEN and CDR2 SYDVKM. The CDR3 reads CASSRPGGGAFF. The CDR3 DNA sequence: TGTGCCAGCAGCCGGCCAGGGGGTGGGGCTTTCTTT.

The chain carries TRBV7-8 and TRBJ1-5; D not resolved. Germline CDR1 and CDR2: SGHVS and FQNEAQ. Trimming left V 5 bases short and J 0 bases short, with 8 bases between. The CDR3 runs to 14 residues. CDR3 protein: CASSPGNSNQPQHF. The CDR3 coding sequence is TGTGCCAGCAGCCCCGGGAATAGCAATCAGCCCCAGCATTTT. The full variable domain, with the rest looked up from reference TRBV7-8 and TRBJ1-5, is GAGVSQSPRYKVAKRGQDVALRCDPISGHVSLFWYQQALGQGPEFLTYFQNEAQLDKSGLPSDRFFAERPEGSVSTLKIQRTQQEDSAVYLCASSPGNSNQPQHFGDGTRLSIL.

This chain uses TRBV3-1 (or the pseudogene TRBV3-2) with TRBJ2-4; 9 positions match TRBD1. V was clipped by 4 bases and J by 1 base; unmatched bases: 8. Germline V CDR1 and CDR2: LGHDT, YNNKEL (reference sequence). This CDR3 has 17 amino acids. The CDR3 reads CASSPETGGIAKNIQYF. DNA of the CDR3: TGTGCCAGCAGCCCGGAGACAGGGGGAATCGCCAAAAACATTCAGTACTTC.

The gene calls are TRBV28 and TRBJ2-2, with 10 bases lining up with TRBD1. Looked up from germline, CDR1 is MDHEN and CDR2 is SYDVKM. The length of the CDR3 is 16 residues. The ends lost 5 bases at V and 7 bases at J; junction bases unmatched: 10. The CDR3 region is CASSLTTGGPSGELFF. The CDR3 DNA sequence: TGTGCCAGCAGTCTCACGACAGGGGGCCCGAGCGGGGAGCTGTTTTTT.

The chain recombines TRBV4-2 with TRBJ2-2; the match to TRBD2 covers 13 bases. Per germline, CDR1 LGHNA and CDR2 YNFKEQ. The CDR3 loop spans 16 amino acids. J lost 6 bases, V lost 1 base, and 2 bases had no gene match. The CDR3 region has the DNA TGTGCCAGCAGCCAAGGACTAGCGGGAGGCGCCGGGGAGCTGTTTTTT. Encoded protein: CASSQGLAGGAGELFF.

The genes are TRBV11-2 and TRBJ2-3, with TRBD2 matching over 10 bases. Germline values: CDR1 SGHAT, CDR2 FQNNGV. V was clipped by 1 base and J by 5 bases; unmatched bases: 6. The CDR3 sequence is 16 residues long. DNA for the CDR3: TGTGCCAGCAGCTTAGGACCAGCGGGAGGGTTAGATACGCAGTATTTT. This encodes CASSLGPAGGLDTQYF.